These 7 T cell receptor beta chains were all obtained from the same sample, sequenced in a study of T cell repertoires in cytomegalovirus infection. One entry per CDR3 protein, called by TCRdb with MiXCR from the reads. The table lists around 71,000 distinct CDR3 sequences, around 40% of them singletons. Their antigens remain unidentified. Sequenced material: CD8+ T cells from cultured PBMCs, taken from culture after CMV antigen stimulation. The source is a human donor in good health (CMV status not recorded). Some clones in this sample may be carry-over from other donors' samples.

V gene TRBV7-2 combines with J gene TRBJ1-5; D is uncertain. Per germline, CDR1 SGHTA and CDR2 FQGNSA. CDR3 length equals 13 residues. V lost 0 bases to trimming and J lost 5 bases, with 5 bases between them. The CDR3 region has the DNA TGTGCCAGCAGCTTAGCGGAGCATCAGCCCCAGCATTTT. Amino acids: CASSLAEHQPQHF.

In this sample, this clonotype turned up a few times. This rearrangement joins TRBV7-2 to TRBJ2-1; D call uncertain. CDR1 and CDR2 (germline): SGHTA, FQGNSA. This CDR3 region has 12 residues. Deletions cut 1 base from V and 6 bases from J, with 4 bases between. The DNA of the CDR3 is TGTGCCAGCAGCTTAGAATCCAATGAGCAGTTCTTC. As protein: CASSLESNEQFF.

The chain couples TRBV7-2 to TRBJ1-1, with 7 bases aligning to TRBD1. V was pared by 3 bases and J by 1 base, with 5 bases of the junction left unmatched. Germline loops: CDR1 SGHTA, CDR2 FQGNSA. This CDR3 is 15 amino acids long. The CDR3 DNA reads TGTGCCAGCAGCTTGCGGGGACAGCGGAACACTGAAGCTTTCTTT. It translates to CASSLRGQRNTEAFF.

This CDR3 reads CASSDLFYEQYF. The CDR3 DNA reads as TGTGCCAGCAGCGATCTCTTCTACGAGCAGTACTTC. The chain employs TRBV6-2 or TRBV6-3 and TRBJ2-7, with D unclear. CDR3 length equals 12 residues. Trimming took off 6 bases at V and 3 bases at J, with 9 bases between the two ends. Germline CDR1 is MNHEY and CDR2 is SVGEGT.

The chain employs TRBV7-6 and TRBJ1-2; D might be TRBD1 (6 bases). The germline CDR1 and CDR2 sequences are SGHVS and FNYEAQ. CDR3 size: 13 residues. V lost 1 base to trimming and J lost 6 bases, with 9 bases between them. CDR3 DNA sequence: TGTGCCAGCAGCTTAGTCCCAGGGGATGGCTACACCTTC. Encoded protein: CASSLVPGDGYTF.

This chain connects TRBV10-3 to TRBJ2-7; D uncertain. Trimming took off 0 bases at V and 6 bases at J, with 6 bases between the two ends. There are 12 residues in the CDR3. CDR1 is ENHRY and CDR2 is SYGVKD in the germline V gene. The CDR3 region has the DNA TGTGCCATCAGTGAGTCGACGTTCGAGCAGTACTTC. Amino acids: CAISESTFEQYF.

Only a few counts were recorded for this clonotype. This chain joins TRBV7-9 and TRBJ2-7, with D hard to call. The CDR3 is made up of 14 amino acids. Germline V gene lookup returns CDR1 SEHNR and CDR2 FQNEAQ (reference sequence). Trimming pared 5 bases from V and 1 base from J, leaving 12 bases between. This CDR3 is CASSLAAKSYEQYF. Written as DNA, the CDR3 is TGTGCCAGCAGCCTGGCGGCCAAATCCTACGAGCAGTACTTC.